Presented here are 12 T cell receptor beta chains from one specimen sequenced in a study of OX40 agonist ivuxolimab in advanced cancers. Library preparation was by the immunoSEQ multiplex PCR assay. TCRdb's version of the immuneACCESS table is confined to in-frame rearrangements and falls short of the full clone set. An unresolved V gene accounts for under half of the shortfall where checked; the remainder is of unknown origin. In this sample the table shows approximately 22,000 clones, 80% to 90% of which occur a single time. The top ten hold roughly 25% of the sample. Sequenced material: CD4+ or CD8+ T cells sorted from blood, taken in a trial of the OX40 agonist ivuxolimab. Receptor source: an adult with an advanced solid tumor such as melanoma, head and neck, liver or kidney cancer.

The V gene is TRBV27, the J gene TRBJ2-1, with TRBD2 matching 8 bases. This CDR3 spans 13 amino acids. Germline V gene lookup returns CDR1 MNHEY and CDR2 SMNVEV (reference sequence). Germline trimming cut 8 bases from V and 7 bases from J; bases unmatched to any gene: 7. The CDR3 region has the DNA TGTGCCAGCTATGGCGGGGGGTTGAATGAGCAGTTCTTC. This translates into CASYGGGLNEQFF.

The rearrangement joins TRBV7-8 to TRBJ2-1; D might be TRBD2 (5 bases). V shed 5 bases and J shed 7 bases, with 18 bases lying between them. In germline, CDR1 is SGHVS, CDR2 FQNEAQ. The CDR3 length is 15 residues. In DNA form, the CDR3 reads TGTGCCAGCAGCCCCCGGGGAGAAGTAGGAAATGAGCAGTTCTTC. Its protein product is CASSPRGEVGNEQFF.

As DNA, the CDR3 is TGTGCCAGCAGCCAAGATATCTTCAGCGAAAGCTCCTACGAGCAGTACTTC. Its translation: CASSQDIFSESSYEQYF. V usage is TRBV4-2 and J usage is TRBJ2-7; D call uncertain. CDR1 and CDR2 from the germline V gene are LGHNA and YNFKEQ. CDR3 size: 17 residues. The ends were cut back, 0 bases at V and 0 bases at J, with 15 bases in the middle.

The chain is built from TRBV6-1 and TRBJ1-5; D remains unclear. CDR1 is MNHNS, CDR2 SASEGT, per germline. CDR3 size: 10 residues. Trimming left V 9 bases short and J 6 bases short, with 6 bases between. DNA for the CDR3: TGTGCCAGTCGGGGTCAGCCCCAGCATTTT. Translating it yields CASRGQPQHF.

The chain combines TRBV4-1 with TRBJ2-1, with no clear D. Germline CDR1 is MGHRA and CDR2 is YSYEKL. The CDR3 consists of 13 residues. The germline V and J ends were trimmed by 3 bases and 7 bases, with 10 bases remaining between them. This chain's CDR3 is CASSHPLANEQFF. As DNA, the CDR3 is TGCGCCAGCAGCCACCCTTTGGCAAATGAGCAGTTCTTC.

This chain links TRBV4-1 with TRBJ2-2, with D possibly being TRBD1 (5 bases). The V gene lost 8 bases and the J gene lost 2 bases, with 9 bases spanning the gap. This CDR3 spans 13 amino acids. The germline V gene has CDR1 MGHRA and CDR2 YSYEKL. The CDR3 loop reads CASSRANTGELFF. In DNA form, the CDR3 reads TGCGCCAGCTCCAGGGCTAACACCGGGGAGCTGTTTTTT.

The chain recombines TRBV9 with TRBJ2-3, with 8 bases lining up with TRBD2. Looked up from germline, CDR1 is SGDLS and CDR2 is YYNGEE. Trimming took 4 bases from V and 4 from J; bases not matched to a gene: 8. The CDR3 length is 15 residues. CDR3 region: CASSMRGAGADTQYF. The CDR3 nucleotides are TGTGCCAGCAGCATGCGGGGGGCCGGCGCAGATACGCAGTATTTT. Drawing the rest from reference TRBV9 and TRBJ2-3, the complete variable domain is DSGVTQTPKHLITATGQRVTLRCSPRSGDLSVYWYQQSLDQGLQFLIQYYNGEERAKGNILERFSAQQFPDLHSELNLSSLELGDSALYFCASSMRGAGADTQYFGPGTRLTVL.

The V gene is TRBV15, the J gene TRBJ2-1, with unresolved D. V lost 5 bases, J lost 8 bases, and 7 bases lay in between. CDR3 length: 11 amino acids. Germline V gene data show CDR1 as LNHNV and CDR2 as YYDKDF (reference sequence). CDR3 nucleotides: TGTGCCACCAGCCCCGGGTATGAGCAGTTCTTC. This codes for CATSPGYEQFF.

This clone occurred once. The chain combines TRBV7-6 with TRBJ2-7; no clear D. Germline loops: CDR1 SGHVS, CDR2 FNYEAQ. CDR3 size: 15 residues. V was clipped by 5 bases and J by 0 bases, with 14 bases between them. The CDR3 loop reads CASSDPTFSSYEQYF. As DNA, the CDR3 is TGTGCCAGCAGCGATCCGACGTTTAGCTCCTACGAGCAGTACTTC.

J is TRBJ2-5 and V is TRBV4-1, with unresolved D. V was shortened by 3 bases and J by 5 bases, with 19 bases between the two germline ends. Per the germline V gene, CDR1 is MGHRA and CDR2 is YSYEKL. This CDR3 is 16 amino acids long. The CDR3 here is CASSHGQNSGPETQYF. DNA of the CDR3: TGCGCCAGCAGCCACGGCCAGAATAGTGGGCCGGAGACCCAGTACTTC.

The chain uses TRBV21-1 and TRBJ1-2. TRBV21-1 is designated a pseudogene. CDR3 size: 14 residues. DNA of the CDR3: TGTGCCAGCAGCCAAGACCGGGGAAGGGATGGCTACACCTTC. It is translated as CASSQDRGRDGYTF.

As DNA, the CDR3 is TGTGCCAGCAGCTTATCCGGGACCTACGCCGATACGCAGTATTTT. Its translation is CASSLSGTYADTQYF. The chain couples TRBV7-3 to TRBJ2-3; D tentatively reads TRBD1 or TRBD2 (5 bases each). V was shortened by 2 bases and J by 6 bases, with 15 bases between the two germline ends. In germline, CDR1 is SGHTA, CDR2 FQGTGA. The CDR3 length is 15 residues.